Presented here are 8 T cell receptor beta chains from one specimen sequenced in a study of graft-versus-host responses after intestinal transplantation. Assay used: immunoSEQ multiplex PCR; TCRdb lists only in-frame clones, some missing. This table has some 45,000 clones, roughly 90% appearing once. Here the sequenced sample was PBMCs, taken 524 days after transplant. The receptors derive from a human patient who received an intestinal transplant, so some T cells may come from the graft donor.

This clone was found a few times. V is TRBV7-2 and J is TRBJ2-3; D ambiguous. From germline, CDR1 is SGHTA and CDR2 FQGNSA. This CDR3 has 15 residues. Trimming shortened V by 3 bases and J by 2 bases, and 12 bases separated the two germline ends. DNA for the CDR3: TGTGCCAGCAGCTTCTCGATCACCTACACAGATACGCAGTATTTT. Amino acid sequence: CASSFSITYTDTQYF.

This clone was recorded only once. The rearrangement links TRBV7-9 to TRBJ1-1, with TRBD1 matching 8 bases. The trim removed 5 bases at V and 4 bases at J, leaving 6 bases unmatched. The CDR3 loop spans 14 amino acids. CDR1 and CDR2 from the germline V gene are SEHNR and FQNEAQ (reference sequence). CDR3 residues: CASSKQGDGTEAFF. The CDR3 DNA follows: TGTGCCAGCAGCAAACAGGGGGACGGCACTGAAGCTTTCTTT. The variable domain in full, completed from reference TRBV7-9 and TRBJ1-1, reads DTGVSQNPRHKITKRGQNVTFRCDPISEHNRLYWYRQTLGQGPEFLTYFQNEAQLEKSRLLSDRFSAERPKGSFSTLEIQRTEQGDSAMYLCASSKQGDGTEAFFGQGTRLTVV.

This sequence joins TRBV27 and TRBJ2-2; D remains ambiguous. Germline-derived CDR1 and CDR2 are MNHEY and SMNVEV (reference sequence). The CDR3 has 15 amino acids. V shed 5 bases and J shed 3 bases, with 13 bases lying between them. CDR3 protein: CASSPTPRDTGELFF. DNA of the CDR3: TGTGCCAGCAGTCCGACCCCTCGCGACACCGGGGAGCTGTTTTTT.

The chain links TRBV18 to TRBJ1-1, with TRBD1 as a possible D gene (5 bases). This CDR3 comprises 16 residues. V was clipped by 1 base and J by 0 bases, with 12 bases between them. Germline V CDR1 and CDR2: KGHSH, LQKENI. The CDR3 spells CASSPHPGSVNTEAFF. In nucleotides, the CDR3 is TGTGCCAGCTCACCACATCCAGGGTCTGTGAACACTGAAGCTTTCTTT.

As DNA, the CDR3 is TGTGCCAGCTCACCGGACAGGGCAACTGAAGCTTTCTTT. This encodes CASSPDRATEAFF. The chain has TRBV18 and TRBJ1-1; 8 positions match TRBD1. V was clipped by 3 bases and J by 5 bases; unmatched bases: 2. The CDR3 spans 13 residues. The germline V gene has CDR1 KGHSH and CDR2 LQKENI.

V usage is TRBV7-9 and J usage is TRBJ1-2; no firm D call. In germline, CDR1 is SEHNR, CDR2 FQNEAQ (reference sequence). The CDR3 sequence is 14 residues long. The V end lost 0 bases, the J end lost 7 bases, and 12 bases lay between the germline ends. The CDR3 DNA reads TGTGCCAGCAGCTTAGCCTCCAGGCGGGGTGGCTACACCTTC. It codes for CASSLASRRGGYTF.

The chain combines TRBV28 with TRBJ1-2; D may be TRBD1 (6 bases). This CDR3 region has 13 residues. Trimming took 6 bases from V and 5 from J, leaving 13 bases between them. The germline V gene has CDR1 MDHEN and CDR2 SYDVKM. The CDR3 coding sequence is TGTGCCAGCAGGCCGGGGACAAGTTATGGCTACACCTTC. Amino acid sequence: CASRPGTSYGYTF.

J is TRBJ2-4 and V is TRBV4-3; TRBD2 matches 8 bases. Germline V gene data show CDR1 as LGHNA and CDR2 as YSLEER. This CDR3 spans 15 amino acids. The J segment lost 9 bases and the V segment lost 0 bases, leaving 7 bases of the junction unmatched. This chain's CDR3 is CASSQEVAGPLIQYF. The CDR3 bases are TGCGCCAGCAGCCAAGAGGTAGCGGGACCCCTCATTCAGTACTTC.